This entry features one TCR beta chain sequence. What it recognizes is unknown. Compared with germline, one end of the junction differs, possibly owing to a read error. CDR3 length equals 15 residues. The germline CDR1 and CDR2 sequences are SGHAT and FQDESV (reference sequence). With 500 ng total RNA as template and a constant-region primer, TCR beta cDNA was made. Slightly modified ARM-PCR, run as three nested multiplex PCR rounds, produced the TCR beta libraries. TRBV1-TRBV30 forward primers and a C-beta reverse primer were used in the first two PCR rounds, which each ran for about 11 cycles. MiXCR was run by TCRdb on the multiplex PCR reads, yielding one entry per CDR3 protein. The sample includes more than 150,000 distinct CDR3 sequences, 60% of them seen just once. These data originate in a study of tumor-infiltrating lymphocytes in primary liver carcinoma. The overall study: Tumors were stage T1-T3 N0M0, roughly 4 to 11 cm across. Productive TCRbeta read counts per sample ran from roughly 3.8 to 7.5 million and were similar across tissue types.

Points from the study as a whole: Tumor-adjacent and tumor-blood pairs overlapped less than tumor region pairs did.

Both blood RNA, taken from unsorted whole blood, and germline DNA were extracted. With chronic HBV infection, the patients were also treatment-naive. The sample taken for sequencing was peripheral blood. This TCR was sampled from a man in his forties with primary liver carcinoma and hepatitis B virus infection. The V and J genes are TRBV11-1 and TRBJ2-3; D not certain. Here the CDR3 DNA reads TGTGCCAGAAGCTTACAGCCCATTAACATAGATACGCAGTATTTT. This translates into CARSLQPINIDTQYF. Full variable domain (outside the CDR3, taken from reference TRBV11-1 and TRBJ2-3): EAEVAQSPRYKITEKSQAVAFWCDPISGHATLYWYRQILGQGPELLVQFQDESVVDDSQLPKDRFSAERLKGVDSTLKIQPAELGDSAMYLCARSLQPINIDTQYFGPGTRLTVL.